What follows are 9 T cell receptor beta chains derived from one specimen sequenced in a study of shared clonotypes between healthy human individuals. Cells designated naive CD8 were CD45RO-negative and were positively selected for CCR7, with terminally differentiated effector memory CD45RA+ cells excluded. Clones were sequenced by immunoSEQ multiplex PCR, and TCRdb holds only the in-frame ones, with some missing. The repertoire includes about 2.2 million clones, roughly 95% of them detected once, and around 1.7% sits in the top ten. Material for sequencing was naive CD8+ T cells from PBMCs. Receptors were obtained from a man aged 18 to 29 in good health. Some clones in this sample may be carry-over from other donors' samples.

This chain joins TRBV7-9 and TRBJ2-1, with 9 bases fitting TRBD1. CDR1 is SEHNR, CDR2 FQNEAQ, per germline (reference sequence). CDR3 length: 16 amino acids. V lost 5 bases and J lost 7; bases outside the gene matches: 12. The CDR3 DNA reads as TGTGCCAGCAGCACACGGACAGGGGAACTGGGAAATGAGCAGTTCTTC. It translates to CASSTRTGELGNEQFF.

The CDR3 DNA follows: TGTGCCAGCAGCTTAGGCCATGGTAACCCACAGCTGGATGGCTACACCTTC. This translates into CASSLGHGNPQLDGYTF. The chain is built from TRBV13 and TRBJ1-2; D not resolved. V was shortened by 0 bases and J by 6 bases, with 20 bases between the two germline ends. This CDR3 is built from 17 residues. Germline V gene lookup returns CDR1 PRHDT and CDR2 FYEKMQ (reference sequence). The whole variable domain, remainder taken from reference TRBV13 and TRBJ1-2, is AAGVIQSPRHLIKEKRETATLKCYPIPRHDTVYWYQQGPGQDPQFLISFYEKMQSDKGSIPDRFSAQQFSDYHSELNMSSLELGDSALYFCASSLGHGNPQLDGYTFGSGTRLTVV.

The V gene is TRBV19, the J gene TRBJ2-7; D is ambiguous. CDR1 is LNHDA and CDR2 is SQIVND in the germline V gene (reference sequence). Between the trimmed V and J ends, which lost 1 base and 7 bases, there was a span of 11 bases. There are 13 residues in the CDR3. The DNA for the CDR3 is TGTGCCAGTAGTATAGTGGCCCTGGCGGAGCAGTACTTC. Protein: CASSIVALAEQYF.

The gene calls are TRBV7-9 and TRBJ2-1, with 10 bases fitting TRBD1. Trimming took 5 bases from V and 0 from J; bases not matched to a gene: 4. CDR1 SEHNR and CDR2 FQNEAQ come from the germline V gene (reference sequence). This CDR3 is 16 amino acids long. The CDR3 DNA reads TGTGCCAGCAGCGCGGGACAGGGGAGCTCCTACAATGAGCAGTTCTTC. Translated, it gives CASSAGQGSSYNEQFF.

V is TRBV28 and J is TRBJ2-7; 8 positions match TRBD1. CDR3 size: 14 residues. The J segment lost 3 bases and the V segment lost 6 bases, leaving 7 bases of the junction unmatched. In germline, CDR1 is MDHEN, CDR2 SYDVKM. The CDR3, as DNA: TGTGCCAGCAGATTAGGACAGGGATACTACGAGCAGTACTTC. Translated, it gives CASRLGQGYYEQYF.

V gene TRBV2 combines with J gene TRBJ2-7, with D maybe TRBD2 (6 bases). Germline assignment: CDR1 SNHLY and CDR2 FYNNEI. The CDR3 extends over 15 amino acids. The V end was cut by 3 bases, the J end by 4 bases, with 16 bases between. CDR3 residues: CASSERSLAVYEQYF. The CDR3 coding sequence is TGTGCCAGCAGTGAGCGAAGCTTAGCGGTTTACGAGCAGTACTTC.

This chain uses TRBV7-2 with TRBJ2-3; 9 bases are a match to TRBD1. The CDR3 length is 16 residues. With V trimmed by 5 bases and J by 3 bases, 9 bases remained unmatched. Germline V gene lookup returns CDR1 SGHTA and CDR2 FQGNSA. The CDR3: CASSPPGQGLTDTQYF. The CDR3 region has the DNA TGTGCCAGCAGCCCCCCGGGACAGGGCCTGACAGATACGCAGTATTTT.

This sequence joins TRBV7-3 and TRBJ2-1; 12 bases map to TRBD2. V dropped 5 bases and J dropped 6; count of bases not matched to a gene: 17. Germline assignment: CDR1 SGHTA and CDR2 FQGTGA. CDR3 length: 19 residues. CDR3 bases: TGTGCCAGCAGCCCTTCCGCTAGCGGGAGGGCCTTAAAGGGCAATGAGCAGTTCTTC. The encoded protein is CASSPSASGRALKGNEQFF.

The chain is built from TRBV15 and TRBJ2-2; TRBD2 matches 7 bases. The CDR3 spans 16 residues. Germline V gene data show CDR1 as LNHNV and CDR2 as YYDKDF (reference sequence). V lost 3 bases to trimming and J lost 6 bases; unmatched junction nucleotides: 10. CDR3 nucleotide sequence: TGTGCCACCAGCAGGCCGGAGGGAGGGCCATCCGGGGAGCTGTTTTTT. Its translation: CATSRPEGGPSGELFF.